The 11 T cell receptor beta chains below were found in one sample sequenced in a study of molecular identifiers for immune sequencing clone quantification. TCRdb called the PCR reads again in MiXCR, with one record for every CDR3 protein. In the table there are roughly 100,000 distinct CDR3 sequences, 30% to 35% of which are singletons. The sample consisted of naive CD8+ T cells from blood, with Jurkat cell RNA spiked in. Stated subset: FACS-sorted CD8+CD4-CCR7+CD45RA+ naive T cells. Receptors originate from a human donor in good health. Some libraries in this study had Jurkat cell RNA spiked in.

This chain links TRBV20-1 with TRBJ2-1; 9 nucleotides line up with TRBD2. This CDR3 contains 16 residues. V trimming: 1 base; J trimming: 3 bases; junction bases outside the gene matches: 7. CDR1 DFQATT and CDR2 SNEGSKA come from the germline V gene (reference sequence). For the CDR3, the DNA is TGCAGTGCTAGAGCTCGCGGGAGGGAGAACTACAATGAGCAGTTCTTC. Its protein product is CSARARGRENYNEQFF.

With regard to this clonotype: A much larger clone sits a single nucleotide away, making a read error possible. The chain couples TRBV11-2 to TRBJ2-1, with 8 bases that match TRBD2. Germline-derived CDR1 and CDR2 are SGHAT and FQNNGV. The J segment lost 13 bases and the V segment lost 6 bases, leaving 8 bases of the junction unmatched. The CDR3 length is 12 residues. CDR3 loop: CASSFGLARQFF. The CDR3 coding sequence is TGTGCCAGCAGTTTTGGACTAGCTCGTCAGTTCTTC.

Of note for this clonotype: Possible read error: a much larger clone is one base away. The J gene is TRBJ1-5, the V gene TRBV7-2, with D uncertain. V was clipped by 2 bases and J by 5 bases, with 13 bases between them. Germline V CDR1 and CDR2: SGHTA, FQGNSA. The CDR3 spans 15 residues. The CDR3 nucleotides are TGTGCCAGCAGCTTAAGTTGGGGATCGGATCAGCCCCAGCATTTT. This sequence encodes CASSLSWGSDQPQHF.

This clonotype was counted between two and nine times. V is TRBV6-5 and J is TRBJ1-5; D remains unclear. The CDR3 covers 13 residues. Trimming stripped 0 bases from V and 4 bases from J, with 4 bases between. Germline loops: CDR1 MNHEY, CDR2 SVGAGI. The CDR3 sequence: CASSYSVNQPQHF. Here the CDR3 DNA reads TGTGCCAGCAGTTACTCCGTAAATCAGCCCCAGCATTTT.

The DNA of the CDR3 is TGTGCCAGCAGCCAGTTCTTTTCTGGGGCCAACGTCCTGACTTTC. Translating it yields CASSQFFSGANVLTF. This rearrangement joins TRBV14 to TRBJ2-6; no clear D gene. Deletions cut 3 bases from V and 1 base from J, with 7 bases between. The CDR3 has 15 amino acids. The germline V gene encodes CDR1 SGHDN and CDR2 FVKESK.

Regarding this clonotype: The germline gene is not matched at one end of the junction; a read error may be the cause. This chain links TRBV28 with TRBJ2-2, with D perhaps TRBD1 or TRBD2 (5 bases each). CDR1 is MDHEN, CDR2 SYDVKM, per germline. CDR3 size: 12 residues. In nucleotides, the CDR3 is TGTGCCCACAACCTGGGGACCGGGGAGCTGATTTTT. Amino acids: CAHNLGTGELIF. The full variable domain, completed using reference TRBV28 and TRBJ2-2, is DVKVTQSSRYLVKRTGEKVFLECVQDMDHENMFWYRQDPGLGLRLIYFSYDVKMKEKGDIPEGYSVSREKKERFSLILESASTNQTSMYLCAHNLGTGELIFGEGSRLTVL.

At least ten counts were recorded for this clonotype. This rearrangement joins TRBV12-3 or TRBV12-4 to TRBJ1-5; no reliable D call. The CDR3 covers 14 residues. Trimming shortened V by 3 bases and J by 0 bases, and 6 bases separated the two germline ends. CDR3 amino acids: CASSFASSNQPQHF. The CDR3 DNA follows: TGTGCCAGCAGTTTCGCCAGTAGCAATCAGCCCCAGCATTTT.

This chain joins TRBV20-1 and TRBJ2-7; D call uncertain. Trimming removed 4 bases from V and 3 bases from J, with 7 bases in between. CDR3 length equals 11 residues. From germline, CDR1 is DFQATT and CDR2 SNEGSKA (reference sequence). CDR3 in amino acids: CSATDFYEQYF. The CDR3 coding sequence is TGCAGTGCTACCGATTTCTACGAGCAGTACTTC.

As to this clonotype: Since a much larger clone is just one base distant, this may be a read error. CDR3 region: CCASGDGSNQPQHF. CDR3 DNA sequence: TGCTGTGCTAGCGGGGACGGTAGCAATCAGCCCCAGCATTTT. V and J are TRBV20-1 and TRBJ1-5; possibly TRBD1 for D (5 bases). CDR1 and CDR2 from the germline V gene are DFQATT and SNEGSKA (reference sequence). The CDR3 length is 14 residues.

The gene calls are TRBV4-1 and TRBJ2-7, with 14 bases aligning to TRBD2. The J segment lost 6 bases and the V segment lost 1 base, leaving 5 bases of the junction unmatched. CDR3 size: 16 residues. Germline CDR1 is MGHRA and CDR2 is YSYEKL. The CDR3 reads CASSQVGLAGGSEQYF. As DNA, the CDR3 is TGCGCCAGCAGCCAAGTTGGACTAGCGGGAGGATCCGAGCAGTACTTC.

A remark on this clonotype: Just one base apart from a much larger clone, this may be a read error. The chain employs TRBV7-8 and TRBJ2-7; no firm D call. CDR3 length: 15 amino acids. Trimming took off 3 bases at V and 0 bases at J, with 12 bases between the two ends. Germline V gene lookup returns CDR1 SGHVS and CDR2 FQNEAQ. The CDR3 sequence: CASSFDPGYSYEQYF. In DNA form, the CDR3 reads TGTGCCAGCAGCTTTGACCCCGGCTACTCCTACGAGCAGTACTTC. Combining the CDR3 with reference TRBV7-8 and TRBJ2-7 gives the whole variable domain GAGVSQSPRYKVAKRGQDVALRCDPISGHVSLFWYQQALGQGPEFLTYFQNEAQLDKSGLPSDRFFAERPEGSVSTLKIQRTQQEDSAVYLCASSFDPGYSYEQYFGPGTRLTVT.